The T cell receptor (beta chain) described here comes from a study of shared clonotypes between healthy human individuals. Only Caucasian adults living in Nashville, Tennessee made up the donor group. This CDR3 comprises 14 residues. The germline gives CDR1 ENHRY, CDR2 SYGVKD. V lost 11 bases, J lost 0 bases, and 7 bases stayed unmatched. Data came from immunoSEQ multiplex PCR; TCRdb stores just in-frame clones and leaves some out. The table has hundreds of thousands of clones, 73% seen once. The rearrangement joins TRBV10-3 to TRBJ2-4; 7 bases agree with TRBD2. This TCR came from a woman in her 30s in good health. The sequencing sample was made of memory CD4+ T cells sorted from blood. This sample's subset: CD45RA-negative fraction. The CDR3 reads CASAGDLAKNIQYF. CDR3 in DNA: TGTGCCTCCGCGGGGGATCTAGCCAAAAACATTCAGTACTTC.